The 24 T cell receptor beta chains given below trace back to one sample, sequenced in a study of blood T cells in healthy people across ages (dated by TCRdb to 2013 to 2016). The library was obtained by 5' RACE. Sequencing was performed on an Illumina HiSeq 2500. A second PCR of about 7 to 12 cycles was run with a J-beta primer mix and a sample-barcoded 5' primer. TCRdb reworked the public reads: Q25 trimming with fastp, MiXCR clone assembly, productive beta chains retained. CDR3 protein sequences are deduplicated, and each keeps its most common genes and DNA. The sample table records just under 900,000 distinct CDR3 sequences; 29% of these occur just once. The leading ten clones occupy 15% to 20% of the sample. Sample: blood. The origin of the receptors is a woman aged 80 or older in good health.

In the case of this clonotype: This may come from a read error, since a much larger clone is one base off. The chain uses TRBV5-6 and TRBJ2-5; tentative D call: TRBD1 (6 bases). The DNA end lines up better with TRBJ2-1; the J call may be wrong. The CDR3 is made up of 14 amino acids. CDR1 SGHDT and CDR2 YYEEEE come from the germline V gene. The CDR3 sequence: CASSLGDIQETQFF. Written as DNA, the CDR3 is TGTGCCAGCAGCTTGGGGGACATTCAAGAGACCCAGTTCTTC.

This clonotype was counted ten times or more. The V gene is TRBV10-2, the J gene TRBJ2-7; D might be TRBD1 (5 bases). V was cut by 6 bases and J by 5 bases, with 14 bases left in between. The germline V gene has CDR1 WSHSY and CDR2 SAAADI. The CDR3 sequence is 13 residues long. The CDR3 loop is CASRDQGYDEQYF. Written as DNA, the CDR3 is TGCGCCAGCAGGGACCAGGGCTATGACGAGCAGTACTTC.

In this sample, this clonotype turned up many times. This chain uses TRBV10-3 with TRBJ2-3; D is undetermined. The CDR3 length is 14 residues. With 0 bases removed from V and 2 bases from J, the gap between germline ends came to 6 bases. Germline V lookup: CDR1 ENHRY, CDR2 SYGVKD. The CDR3 loop reads CAISESGITDTQYF. CDR3 DNA: TGTGCCATCAGTGAGTCAGGGATCACAGATACGCAGTATTTT.

This clonotype was picked up a small number of times. A read error is possible here, since a much larger clone lies one base away. The chain employs TRBV6-1 and TRBJ2-7; D possibly uses TRBD1 or TRBD2 (5 bases each). Germline V lookup: CDR1 MNHNS, CDR2 SASEGT. This CDR3 has 13 residues. The CDR3 coding sequence is TGTGCCAGCAGGGGACCGAGCTCCCACGAGCAGTACTTC. This gives the protein CASRGPSSHEQYF.

The CDR3 bases are TGTGCCAGCTCACCACTCCTCAAGCCGAAAGACAATGAGCAGTTCTTC. Its translation: CASSPLLKPKDNEQFF. The chain joins TRBV18 to TRBJ2-1, with D unresolved. Trimming removed 1 base at V and 5 bases at J, with 15 bases between. CDR1 is KGHSH and CDR2 is LQKENI in the germline V gene. The CDR3 spans 16 residues.

This clonotype was seen more than once but under ten times. The V gene is TRBV3-1, the J gene TRBJ2-5; 7 bases map to TRBD2. The CDR3 is made up of 16 amino acids. Per germline, CDR1 LGHDT and CDR2 YNNKEL (reference sequence). With 3 bases clipped from V and 1 base from J, the junction kept 8 bases outside the gene matches. CDR3: CASSQPLGGVQETQYF. The CDR3 DNA is TGTGCCAGCAGCCAGCCCTTGGGAGGGGTCCAAGAGACCCAGTACTTC.

This clonotype was observed many times. The chain is built from TRBV18 and TRBJ1-2; TRBD1 is a possible D gene (6 bases). The V end was cut by 1 base, the J end by 8 bases, with 11 bases between. The CDR3 runs to 13 residues. Germline-derived CDR1 and CDR2 are KGHSH and LQKENI. The CDR3 here is CASSPQAGEGYTF. CDR3 coding DNA: TGTGCCAGCTCACCACAAGCAGGGGAAGGCTACACCTTC.

This chain joins TRBV18 and TRBJ1-4, with 7 bases identical to TRBD1. This CDR3 region has 16 residues. Germline loops: CDR1 KGHSH, CDR2 LQKENI. Losses at the gene ends were 4 bases for V and 0 bases for J; bases not matched to a gene: 5. This CDR3 reads CASSQNRGSTNEKLFF. In DNA, the CDR3 is TGTGCCAGCTCACAAAACAGGGGATCAACTAATGAAAAACTGTTTTTT. Drawing the rest from reference TRBV18 and TRBJ1-4, the complete variable domain is NAGVMQNPRHLVRRRGQEARLRCSPMKGHSHVYWYRQLPEEGLKFMVYLQKENIIDESGMPKERFSAEFPKEGPSILRIQQVVRGDSAAYFCASSQNRGSTNEKLFFGSGTQLSVL.

This clonotype was seen ten or more times. The chain has TRBV20-1 and TRBJ2-1; TRBD1 matches 8 bases. V gave up 0 bases and J gave up 2 bases; unmatched junction bases: 6. The CDR3 runs to 16 residues. Germline lookup yields CDR1 DFQATT and CDR2 SNEGSKA (reference sequence). Written as DNA, the CDR3 is TGCAGTGCTAGAGATGGGAAACAGGGGGCCTACAATGAGCAGTTCTTC. Translating it yields CSARDGKQGAYNEQFF.

This clonotype was recorded many times. This rearrangement joins TRBV27 to TRBJ2-5; TRBD1 matches at 10 bases. V lost 0 bases, J lost 5 bases, and 6 bases stayed unmatched. CDR1 MNHEY and CDR2 SMNVEV come from the germline V gene (reference sequence). The CDR3 is 16 residues long. The chain's CDR3 is CASSLSGGTGVETQYF. The CDR3 coding sequence is TGTGCCAGCAGTTTATCTGGCGGGACAGGGGTGGAGACCCAGTACTTC.

The sample holds a few counts of this clonotype. One base away lies a much larger clone, so this may be a sequencing read error. The chain couples TRBV20-1 to TRBJ2-4, with 15 bases identical to TRBD2. The assigned J gene may be wrong: the sequence end matches TRBJ2-5 better. This CDR3 spans 16 amino acids. CDR1 and CDR2 from the germline V gene are DFQATT and SNEGSKA (reference sequence). CDR3 sequence (DNA): TGCAGTGCTAGAGATTGGACTAGCGGGGGGGTGAAGACCCAGTACTTC. Translating gives CSARDWTSGGVKTQYF.

The rearrangement uses TRBV6-1 and TRBJ2-1, with unresolved D. Deletions cut 2 bases from V and 0 bases from J, with 8 bases between. The germline CDR1 and CDR2 sequences are MNHNS and SASEGT. This CDR3 has 15 residues. The CDR3 DNA reads as TGTGCCAGCAGTGAACAGACGAGCTCCTACAATGAGCAGTTCTTC. It specifies CASSEQTSSYNEQFF.

This clonotype was observed many times. The gene calls are TRBV20-1 and TRBJ2-3, with 8 bases aligning to TRBD1. The junction had 14 bases not matched to a gene; V was cut back by 6 bases and J by 6 bases. The germline gives CDR1 DFQATT, CDR2 SNEGSKA (reference sequence). This CDR3 contains 15 residues. CDR3 loop: CSAIIPQGAVDTQYF. The DNA for the CDR3 is TGCAGTGCGATCATCCCCCAGGGGGCTGTTGATACGCAGTATTTT.

V and J are TRBV20-1 and TRBJ1-1; D is unresolved. Germline-derived CDR1 and CDR2 are DFQATT and SNEGSKA (reference sequence). V was trimmed by 3 bases and J by 5 bases, leaving 16 bases between them. The CDR3 spans 14 residues. The CDR3 protein is CSARSDAGGTEAFF. Written as DNA, the CDR3 is TGCAGTGCTAGGTCGGACGCTGGCGGGACTGAAGCTTTCTTT.

V is TRBV25-1 and J is TRBJ2-5; 7 bases line up with TRBD1. The J call may be wrong; the DNA end is better matched by TRBJ2-7. The CDR3 is 14 residues long. CDR1 is MGHDK and CDR2 is SYGVNS in the germline V gene. CDR3 sequence (DNA): TGTGCCAGCAGTGGCAGGGGGTTTAAGTACGAGCAGTACTTC. Amino acids: CASSGRGFKYEQYF.

This clonotype was picked up a small number of times. This may be a read error, as it is one base from a much larger clone. This chain links TRBV7-2 with TRBJ2-1, with 8 bases identical to TRBD2. The J call may not be correct, given that the DNA end is closer to TRBJ2-7. Germline lookup yields CDR1 SGHTA and CDR2 FQGNSA. This CDR3 region has 17 residues. CDR3 DNA sequence: TGTGCCAGCAGCTCCCGACGGGGGGGCTGGTCCTACAATGAGCAGTACTTC. This sequence encodes CASSSRRGGWSYNEQYF.

At least ten counts were recorded for this clonotype. This chain links TRBV12-3 or TRBV12-4 with TRBJ1-6; 7 bases are shared with TRBD1. V shed 6 bases, J shed 9 bases, and the junction held 14 bases outside the gene matches. The CDR3 spans 16 residues. This chain's CDR3 is CASSSLPTGLASPLHF. DNA for the CDR3: TGTGCCAGCAGCTCCCTTCCGACAGGGTTGGCTTCACCCCTCCACTTT.

This clonotype has a handful of counts. This chain uses TRBV28 with TRBJ2-1; weak D call: TRBD1 (8 bases). This CDR3 region has 17 residues. Trimming removed 2 bases at V and 7 bases at J, with 21 bases between. Germline V gene data show CDR1 as MDHEN and CDR2 as SYDVKM. CDR3 amino acids: CASSLPTGGAFLNEQFF. CDR3 nucleotide sequence: TGTGCCAGCAGTTTACCCACAGGGGGGGCCTTTTTGAATGAGCAGTTCTTC.

This clonotype came up a few times. A read error may explain this, as a much larger clone is one base away. V usage is TRBV19 and J usage is TRBJ2-1; 10 nucleotides agree with TRBD1. J was trimmed by 5 bases and V by 9 bases; bases with no gene match: 4. Germline assignment: CDR1 LNHDA and CDR2 SQIVND (reference sequence). The CDR3 covers 13 residues. The CDR3 here is CARLGQGNNEQFF. Written as DNA, the CDR3 is TGTGCCAGGTTGGGACAGGGGAACAATGAGCAGTTCTTC.

The V and J genes are TRBV5-5 and TRBJ2-5; D uncertain. V gave up 4 bases and J gave up 4 bases, with 14 bases separating them. Germline V gene data show CDR1 as SGHKS and CDR2 as YYEKEE (reference sequence). CDR3 length: 14 residues. The CDR3: CASSPVNLGETQYF. CDR3 in DNA: TGTGCCAGCAGCCCGGTAAACTTAGGAGAGACCCAGTACTTC. The entire variable domain, with the rest obtained from reference TRBV5-5 and TRBJ2-5, is as follows: DAGVTQSPTHLIKTRGQQVTLRCSPISGHKSVSWYQQVLGQGPQFIFQYYEKEERGRGNFPDRFSARQFPNYSSELNVNALLLGDSALYLCASSPVNLGETQYFGPGTRLLVL.

This clonotype was detected ten times or more. One end of the junction does not line up with germline, which may come from a read error. The chain combines TRBV4-3 with TRBJ1-1, with D possibly being TRBD1 (5 bases). The CDR3 is made up of 15 amino acids. CDR1 and CDR2 (germline): LGHNA, YSLEER. The CDR3 sequence is CASRQDGGGGTEAFF. The CDR3 coding sequence is TGCGCCAGCAGGCAAGACGGGGGGGGAGGCACTGAAGCTTTCTTT.

About this clonotype: This may stem from a read error, because a much larger clone lies one nucleotide away. The chain couples TRBV9 to TRBJ2-1; 7 positions agree with TRBD1. Germline CDR1 SGDLS, CDR2 YYNGEE. The CDR3 contains 11 residues. J was trimmed by 5 bases and V by 8 bases; bases with no gene match: 1. The CDR3 DNA is TGTGCCAGTGGACAGGACAATGAGCAGTTCTTC. Protein: CASGQDNEQFF.

At least ten counts were recorded for this clonotype. V gene TRBV20-1 combines with J gene TRBJ1-2; no firm D call. CDR3 length equals 12 residues. Germline V gives CDR1 DFQATT, CDR2 SNEGSKA (reference sequence). Deletions cut 7 bases from V and 8 bases from J, with 17 bases between. CDR3 in amino acids: CSDTDGVLGYTF. As DNA, the CDR3 is TGCAGTGATACAGACGGGGTACTCGGCTACACCTTC.

As for this clonotype: A much larger clonotype is one base distant, so this may be a read error. The J gene is TRBJ2-5, the V gene TRBV7-9; D is perhaps TRBD1 (5 bases). The CDR3 loop spans 15 amino acids. Trimming shortened V by 5 bases and J by 5 bases, and 18 bases separated the two germline ends. CDR1 and CDR2 from the germline V gene are SEHNR and FQNEAQ (reference sequence). CDR3 protein: CASSLWTRGDETQYF. The CDR3 coding sequence is TGTGCCAGCAGCCTATGGACAAGGGGCGATGAGACCCAGTACTTC.